This T cell receptor beta chain was identified in a study of T cell changes during pregnancy in multiple sclerosis. Only in-frame clones appear in the TCRdb table, and some are missing; sequencing was by immunoSEQ multiplex PCR. Of about 79,000 clones in the sample, around nine tenths were seen once. Per germline, CDR1 SGDLS and CDR2 YYNGEE. The CDR3 is made up of 17 amino acids. With 2 bases clipped from V and 2 bases from J, the junction kept 8 bases outside the gene matches. The chain recombines TRBV9 with TRBJ2-7; 12 nucleotides line up with TRBD1. The sample here was CD4+ T cells from peripheral blood mononuclear cells, taken in the second trimester of pregnancy. The sequence came from a female donor with multiple sclerosis, enrolled in a pregnancy study. DNA of the CDR3: TGTGCCAGCAGCGTTACTAGCGGGACAGGGGGCCCCTACGAGCAGTACTTC. It yields the protein CASSVTSGTGGPYEQYF.